These 25 T cell receptor beta chains were sequenced from one sample in a study of shared clonotypes between healthy human individuals. Repertoires were generated with immunoSEQ multiplex PCR, while TCRdb's copy carries only in-frame clones and drops some. The repertoire consists of 2 million to 2.5 million clones, with about 94% occurring once and the leading ten covering roughly 1%. CD45RO-negative CD8 cells positively selected for CCR7 made up the naive population, which excluded terminally differentiated effector memory CD45RA+ cells. Sequenced material: naive CD8+ T cells sorted from blood. All receptors derive from a man younger than 35 in good health.

The gene calls are TRBV9 and TRBJ1-2; D is unclear. The CDR3 is 12 residues long. In germline, CDR1 is SGDLS, CDR2 YYNGEE. The V gene lost 1 base and the J gene lost 6 bases, with 7 bases spanning the gap. The CDR3 DNA is TGTGCCAGCAGCGTATTGGGGAATGGCTACACCTTC. Translating it yields CASSVLGNGYTF. The whole variable domain, remainder taken from reference TRBV9 and TRBJ1-2, is DSGVTQTPKHLITATGQRVTLRCSPRSGDLSVYWYQQSLDQGLQFLIQYYNGEERAKGNILERFSAQQFPDLHSELNLSSLELGDSALYFCASSVLGNGYTFGSGTRLTVV.

The V gene is TRBV13, the J gene TRBJ2-1, with 16 bases identical to TRBD2. CDR1 and CDR2 from the germline V gene are PRHDT and FYEKMQ (reference sequence). The CDR3 spans 15 residues. V was pared by 5 bases and J by 7 bases, with 2 bases of the junction left unmatched. CDR3 DNA: TGTGCCAGCAGCACGGGACTAGCGGGAGGGAATGAGCAGTTCTTC. This codes for CASSTGLAGGNEQFF.

This chain links TRBV10-1 with TRBJ2-4; D not resolved. Germline loops: CDR1 WNHNN, CDR2 SYGVQD (reference sequence). The CDR3 covers 21 residues. Trimming left V 7 bases short and J 0 bases short, with 31 bases between. In DNA form, the CDR3 reads TGCGCCAGCACCGCGGCAGGCAGATGGCGCCGGTCCGTCATAGCCAAAAACATTCAGTACTTC. This gives the protein CASTAAGRWRRSVIAKNIQYF.

The chain is built from TRBV30 and TRBJ2-7; 7 nucleotides line up with TRBD1. Per germline, CDR1 GTSNPN and CDR2 SVGIG (reference sequence). This CDR3 contains 14 residues. Trimming cost V 3 bases and J 3 bases; bases outside gene matches: 8. The CDR3 nucleotides read TGTGCCTGGAGCGGCGAGACAGGGCTCTACGAGCAGTACTTC. This encodes CAWSGETGLYEQYF.

The sample holds a few counts of this clone. Different DNA sequences within this sample yield the same CDR3. This chain uses TRBV5-4 with TRBJ2-7; 7 bases line up with TRBD1. The J segment lost 3 bases and the V segment lost 4 bases, leaving 1 base of the junction unmatched. The CDR3 has 12 residues. The germline V gene has CDR1 SGHNT and CDR2 YYREEE (reference sequence). CDR3 sequence reads: CASSGDSYEQYF. The CDR3 nucleotides are TGTGCCAGCAGCGGGGACAGCTACGAGCAGTACTTC.

The chain couples TRBV30 to TRBJ1-2, with D possibly being TRBD1 (5 bases). V was pared by 0 bases and J by 7 bases, with 12 bases between. The CDR3 runs 13 residues. In germline, CDR1 is GTSNPN, CDR2 SVGIG (reference sequence). CDR3 nucleotide sequence: TGTGCCTGGAGTGTTGGGGCAGTACGTGGCTACACCTTC. Protein sequence: CAWSVGAVRGYTF.

V gene TRBV5-1 combines with J gene TRBJ2-5; D not certain. Germline CDR1 and CDR2: SGHRS and YFSETQ. Deletions cut 3 bases from V and 4 bases from J, with 7 bases between. The length of the CDR3 is 12 residues. For the CDR3, the DNA is TGCGCCAGCAGCTCCGGAGCAGAGACCCAGTACTTC. Translation: CASSSGAETQYF.

As concerns this clone: Other DNA sequences of this sample code for an identical CDR3. The chain links TRBV7-6 to TRBJ2-7, with D perhaps TRBD2 (6 bases). The CDR3 has 14 residues. V was cut by 3 bases and J by 3 bases, with 12 bases left in between. Per the germline V gene, CDR1 is SGHVS and CDR2 is FNYEAQ. In DNA form, the CDR3 reads TGTGCCAGCAGCTTGGGGGGAACCAGCTACGAGCAGTACTTC. Translated: CASSLGGTSYEQYF.

The rearrangement joins TRBV4-3 to TRBJ2-2, with a possible D match to TRBD1 (5 bases). V lost 2 bases, J lost 6 bases, and 16 bases lay in between. CDR3 length equals 16 residues. Germline V gives CDR1 LGHNA, CDR2 YSLEER. CDR3 DNA: TGCGCCAGCAGCCAATCGGCAGGGAACCTTGCCGGGGAGCTGTTTTTT. Its protein product is CASSQSAGNLAGELFF.

The CDR3 region has the DNA TGTGCCAGCAGCCCGGGCCGGCCGGACACTGAAGCTTTCTTT. Protein product: CASSPGRPDTEAFF. The chain combines TRBV7-2 with TRBJ1-1, with D unclear. Trimming left V 5 bases short and J 3 bases short, with 13 bases between. There are 14 residues in the CDR3. Germline CDR1 is SGHTA and CDR2 is FQGNSA.

Note on this clone: At one end the junction does not follow the germline gene, possibly because of a read error. V and J are TRBV4-3 and TRBJ1-4, with D maybe TRBD1 (5 bases). This CDR3 region has 14 residues. Germline CDR1 and CDR2: LGHNA and YSLEER. Here the CDR3 DNA reads TGCGCCAGCAGTCAAGCGAGGGGTCATGAAAAACTGTTTTTT. Protein sequence: CASSQARGHEKLFF.

The J gene is TRBJ1-2, the V gene TRBV30, with a tentative D call TRBD1 (6 bases). Trimming removed 3 bases from V and 6 bases from J, with 14 bases in between. Germline CDR1 and CDR2: GTSNPN and SVGIG (reference sequence). This CDR3 has 13 residues. CDR3: CAWRDGTTNGYTF. The DNA for the CDR3 is TGTGCCTGGAGAGACGGGACAACTAATGGCTACACCTTC.

V gene TRBV6-6 combines with J gene TRBJ1-2; D unclear. The CDR3 sequence is 13 residues long. Germline loops: CDR1 MNHNY, CDR2 SVGAGI (reference sequence). V lost 6 bases, J lost 4 bases, and 12 bases lay in between. The chain's CDR3 is CASSHGPTYGYTF. CDR3 in DNA: TGTGCCAGCAGCCATGGGCCAACCTATGGCTACACCTTC.

Regarding this clone: The same CDR3 can be traced to other DNA sequences in this sample. The chain employs TRBV19 and TRBJ2-7, with 9 bases lining up with TRBD1. Germline V gene lookup returns CDR1 LNHDA and CDR2 SQIVND (reference sequence). The CDR3 has 14 amino acids. V was pared by 1 base and J by 3 bases, with 1 base of the junction left unmatched. CDR3 nucleotide sequence: TGTGCCAGTAGTATAGGGACAGGGGTCTACGAGCAGTACTTC. Translating it yields CASSIGTGVYEQYF.

CDR3 sequence: CASSVGDDTGELFF. The CDR3 region has the DNA TGTGCCAGCAGCGTAGGGGACGACACCGGGGAGCTGTTTTTT. J is TRBJ2-2 and V is TRBV9; D is perhaps TRBD1 or TRBD2 (5 bases each). The germline V gene has CDR1 SGDLS and CDR2 YYNGEE. This CDR3 has 14 residues. Trimming took 0 bases from V and 3 from J, leaving 6 bases between them.

In its sample, this clone was seen once. The rearrangement links TRBV5-1 to TRBJ2-3, with D perhaps given as TRBD1 or TRBD2 (7 bases each). Germline lookup yields CDR1 SGHRS and CDR2 YFSETQ. This CDR3 comprises 16 residues. The germline V and J ends were trimmed by 4 bases and 3 bases, with 18 bases remaining between them. CDR3 region: CASSPPGGDDTDTQYF. The CDR3 DNA sequence: TGCGCCAGCAGCCCCCCAGGGGGGGACGATACAGATACGCAGTATTTT. The full variable domain, rest sourced from reference TRBV5-1 and TRBJ2-3, is KAGVTQTPRYLIKTRGQQVTLSCSPISGHRSVSWYQQTPGQGLQFLFEYFSETQRNKGNFPGRFSGRQFSNSRSEMNVSTLELGDSALYLCASSPPGGDDTDTQYFGPGTRLTVL.

This chain uses TRBV4-1 with TRBJ1-2; weak D call: TRBD1 (5 bases). Trimming shortened V by 0 bases and J by 6 bases, and 23 bases separated the two germline ends. The length of the CDR3 is 18 residues. Germline CDR1 MGHRA, CDR2 YSYEKL. CDR3 sequence (DNA): TGCGCCAGCAGCCAAGACGGGGGTCCACTCGAAATAGAGGATGGCTACACCTTC. It encodes CASSQDGGPLEIEDGYTF.

This rearrangement joins TRBV7-9 to TRBJ2-7, with a weak D call TRBD2 (5 bases). Trimming removed 8 bases at V and 4 bases at J, with 18 bases between. There are 14 residues in the CDR3. CDR1 is SEHNR, CDR2 FQNEAQ, per germline (reference sequence). CDR3 bases: TGTGCCAGCGACCCGGGATTGAACGGTTACGAGCAGTACTTC. It specifies CASDPGLNGYEQYF. The variable domain in full, completed from reference TRBV7-9 and TRBJ2-7, reads DTGVSQNPRHKITKRGQNVTFRCDPISEHNRLYWYRQTLGQGPEFLTYFQNEAQLEKSRLLSDRFSAERPKGSFSTLEIQRTEQGDSAMYLCASDPGLNGYEQYFGPGTRLTVT.

This chain connects TRBV5-1 to TRBJ2-7; D is possibly TRBD1 (6 bases). This CDR3 spans 15 amino acids. V lost 0 bases and J lost 6, with 16 bases in between. Germline CDR1 is SGHRS and CDR2 is YFSETQ. As DNA, the CDR3 is TGCGCCAGCAGCTTGGACACAAACAGGGCGGGCGAGCAGTACTTC. Residues: CASSLDTNRAGEQYF.

V and J are TRBV4-1 and TRBJ2-6, with D possibly being TRBD2 (6 bases). The CDR3 spans 18 residues. The V gene lost 0 bases and the J gene lost 0 bases, with 12 bases spanning the gap. Germline loops: CDR1 MGHRA, CDR2 YSYEKL. The CDR3 reads CASSQEGGLISGANVLTF. As DNA, the CDR3 is TGCGCCAGCAGCCAAGAGGGGGGACTTATCTCTGGGGCCAACGTCCTGACTTTC.

V usage is TRBV27 and J usage is TRBJ1-2; D is possibly TRBD1 (6 bases). This CDR3 spans 15 amino acids. V was trimmed by 4 bases and J by 8 bases, leaving 20 bases between them. Per germline, CDR1 MNHEY and CDR2 SMNVEV (reference sequence). Here the CDR3 DNA reads TGTGCCAGCAGTTCCTGGGACCACCTCGGGGGCGGCTACACCTTC. Translating it yields CASSSWDHLGGGYTF.

The count of this clone is one. Without the conserved terminal phenylalanine or tryptophan, this CDR3 likely stems from a read error. The chain combines TRBV2 with TRBJ1-6, with D unresolved. The germline V gene encodes CDR1 SNHLY and CDR2 FYNNEI. Trimming shortened V by 8 bases and J by 10 bases, and 12 bases separated the two germline ends. The CDR3 spans 12 residues. The CDR3 reads CASRQAQSPLHL. In DNA form, the CDR3 reads TGTGCCAGCCGGCAGGCCCAGTCACCCCTCCACCTT.

V usage is TRBV6-6 and J usage is TRBJ2-1; tentative D call: TRBD1 (5 bases). The germline CDR1 and CDR2 sequences are MNHNY and SVGAGI (reference sequence). The CDR3 sequence is 16 residues long. With 0 bases removed from V and 0 bases from J, the gap between germline ends came to 9 bases. The CDR3 bases are TGTGCCAGCAGTTACTCTCGACAGAGCTCCTACAATGAGCAGTTCTTC. It specifies CASSYSRQSSYNEQFF.

The rearrangement links TRBV5-6 to TRBJ2-1; 9 bases line up with TRBD2. Germline V gives CDR1 SGHDT, CDR2 YYEEEE. There are 12 residues in the CDR3. V was pared by 4 bases and J by 12 bases, with 5 bases of the junction left unmatched. The CDR3 coding sequence is TGTGCCAGCAGCCTTAGCGGGGGAGGGCAGTTCTTC. Its translation: CASSLSGGGQFF.

This rearrangement joins TRBV4-1 to TRBJ2-7; D is possibly TRBD2 (6 bases). The CDR3 is 17 amino acids. The germline CDR1 and CDR2 sequences are MGHRA and YSYEKL. The V end lost 0 bases, the J end lost 1 base, and 16 bases lay between the germline ends. The CDR3 loop reads CASSQDSGDSWSYEQYF. Here the CDR3 DNA reads TGCGCCAGCAGCCAAGATTCTGGGGACTCTTGGTCCTACGAGCAGTACTTC.